This TCR beta chain was sequenced during a study of blood T cell repertoires in COVID-19. The overall study: The study drew acute and convalescent COVID-19 samples from the United States, Italy and Spain.

Individuals aged 18 to 89 years were recruited from about two dozen US areas. The protocol was immunoSEQ multiplex PCR, while the TCRdb copy is restricted to in-frame clones and leaves out a portion. Among approximately 300,000 clones, 85% to 90% were seen once, and the ten largest hold around 4.3%. The CDR3 has 14 residues. Germline V lookup: CDR1 SSHAT, CDR2 FNYEAQ (reference sequence). This clone was counted once. At one of its ends the junction is not consistent with the germline gene, which may arise from a read error. The chain carries TRBV7-7 and TRBJ2-2, with TRBD1 matching over 8 bases. This TCR was recovered from a woman younger than 35 with acute COVID-19. What was sequenced was PBMCs or T cells enriched from blood (not recorded which). CDR3 in DNA: TGTGCTAGCAGCCAGGACAGGGATGACGGGGAGCTGTTTTTT. Its translation is CASSQDRDDGELFF.